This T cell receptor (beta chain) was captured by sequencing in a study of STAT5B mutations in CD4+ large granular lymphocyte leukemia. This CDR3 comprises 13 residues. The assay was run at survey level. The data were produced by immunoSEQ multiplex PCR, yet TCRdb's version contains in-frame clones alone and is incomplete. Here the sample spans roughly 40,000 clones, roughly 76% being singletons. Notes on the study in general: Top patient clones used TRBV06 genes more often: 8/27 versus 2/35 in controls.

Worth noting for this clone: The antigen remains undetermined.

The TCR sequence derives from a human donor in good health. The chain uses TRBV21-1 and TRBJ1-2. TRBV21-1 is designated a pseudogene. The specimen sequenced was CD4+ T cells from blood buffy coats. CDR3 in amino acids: CASSKGDVEGYTF. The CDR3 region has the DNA TGTGCCAGCAGCAAAGGGGACGTAGAAGGCTACACCTTC.